This TCR beta chain was profiled in a study of T-cell reconstitution after alpha-beta-depleted transplantation in children. Study-level findings and limits: At the one-year point after transplant, T-cell counts and TCRbeta diversity were found to come mostly from T cells that had been newly produced. Roughly two months post-transplant, alpha-beta T cells reportedly originated from several hundred graft clones that had expanded. The origin of high day-60 TCRbeta diversity in some patients lay in surviving recipient T cells and thymic progenitors.

Using unique molecular identifiers, the investigators prepared the TCRbeta library. Each CDR3 protein gets one entry after TCRdb re-called the PCR reads with MiXCR. The sample contains roughly 200,000 distinct CDR3 sequences, 6.6% of which appear only once. On this clonotype: Its matching antigen is unknown.

The germline V and J ends were trimmed by 0 bases and 7 bases, with 13 bases remaining between them. The CDR3 has 13 residues. From germline, CDR1 is GTSNPN and CDR2 SVGIG (reference sequence). V usage is TRBV30 and J usage is TRBJ2-7; D is undetermined. The clonotype comes from a boy aged 2 to 9 with acute lymphoblastic leukemia, due to receive a stem cell transplant. The starting material was PBMCs, obtained before TCRalphabeta/CD19-depleted stem cell transplant. As DNA, the CDR3 is TGTGCCTGGAGTGTATTGAGTGGCGATGAGCAGTACTTC. It codes for CAWSVLSGDEQYF.